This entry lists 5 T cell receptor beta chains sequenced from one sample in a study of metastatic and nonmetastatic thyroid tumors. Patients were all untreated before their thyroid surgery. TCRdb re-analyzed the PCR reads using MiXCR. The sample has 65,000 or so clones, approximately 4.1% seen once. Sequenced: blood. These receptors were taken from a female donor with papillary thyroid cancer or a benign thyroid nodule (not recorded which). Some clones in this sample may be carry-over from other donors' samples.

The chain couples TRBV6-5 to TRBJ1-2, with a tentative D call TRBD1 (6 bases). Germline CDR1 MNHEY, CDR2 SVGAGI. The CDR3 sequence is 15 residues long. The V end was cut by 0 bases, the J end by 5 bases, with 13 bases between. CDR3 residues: CASSYSQDRPYGYTF. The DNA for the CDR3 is TGTGCCAGCAGTTACTCCCAAGACAGGCCGTATGGCTACACCTTC.

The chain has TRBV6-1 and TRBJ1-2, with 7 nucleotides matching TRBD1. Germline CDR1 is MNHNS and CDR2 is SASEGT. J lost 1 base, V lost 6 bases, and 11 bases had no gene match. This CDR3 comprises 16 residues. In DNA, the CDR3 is TGTGCCAGCAGCCCATCCGACAGGGTTCATAACTATGGCTACACCTTC. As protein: CASSPSDRVHNYGYTF.

The CDR3 protein is CATRTGGGRSSGPQHF. CDR3 nucleotide sequence: TGTGCCACCCGTACCGGAGGGGGCAGGAGTTCTGGGCCCCAGCATTTT. The gene calls are TRBV19 and TRBJ1-5; TRBD1 matches 7 bases. V shed 10 bases and J 9 bases; nucleotides not matched to a gene: 21. The length of the CDR3 is 16 residues. Germline V lookup: CDR1 LNHDA, CDR2 SQIVND (reference sequence).

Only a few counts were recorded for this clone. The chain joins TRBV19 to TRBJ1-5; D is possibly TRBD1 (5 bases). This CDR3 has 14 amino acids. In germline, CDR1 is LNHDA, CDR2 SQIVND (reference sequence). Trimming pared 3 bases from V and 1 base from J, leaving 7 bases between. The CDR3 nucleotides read TGTGCCAGTAGTATTCAGGGAAGCAATCAGCCCCAGCATTTT. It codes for CASSIQGSNQPQHF.

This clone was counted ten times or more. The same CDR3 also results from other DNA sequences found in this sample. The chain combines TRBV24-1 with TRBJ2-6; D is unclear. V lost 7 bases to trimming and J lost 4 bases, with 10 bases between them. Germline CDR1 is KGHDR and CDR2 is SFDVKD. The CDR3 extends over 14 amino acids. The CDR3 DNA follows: TGTGCCACCAGCCCGGTGGGGGGGGCCAACGTCCTGACTTTC. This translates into CATSPVGGANVLTF.